These T cell receptor beta chains were read from a single sample in a study of T-cell memory formation after mild COVID-19. In TCRdb, the 5' RACE reads were re-called with MiXCR into one record per CDR3 protein. In the table there are about 360,000 distinct CDR3 sequences, about 15% of which are singletons. The sample taken for sequencing was PBMCs or a T cell subset sorted from them (not recorded which). These receptors all come from a man between 18 and 35 years old who had mild COVID-19 (a few samples of this study predate the infection). Cell type and time point are not known. The CDR3 runs from the conserved cysteine through the conserved F or W. A D gene is named only where the DNA matches it firmly. Clone size is stated in some rows and not others, as once, few, many or a class when expanded.

CDR3aa: CASSAFGSTKQETQYF
CDR3nt: TGTGCCAGCAGCGCGTTTGGATCTACAAAGCAAGAGACCCAGTACTTC
d_gene: .
abundance: .
v_gene: TRBV9
j_gene: TRBJ2-5

CDR3aa: CASSQVRGSGNTIYF
CDR3nt: TGTGCCAGCAGCCAGGTTAGGGGGTCTGGAAACACCATATATTTT
d_gene: .
abundance: few
v_gene: TRBV6-5
j_gene: TRBJ1-3

CDR3aa: CASSLEGSGFEQYF
CDR3nt: TGCGCCAGCAGCTTGGAGGGATCAGGGTTTGAGCAGTACTTC
d_gene: .
abundance: .
v_gene: TRBV5-1
j_gene: TRBJ2-7

CDR3aa: CASSLTGLDTGELFF
CDR3nt: TGTGCCAGCAGCTTAACAGGGCTCGACACCGGGGAGCTGTTTTTT
d_gene: .
abundance: few
v_gene: TRBV11-1
j_gene: TRBJ2-2

CDR3aa: CASSLVQGGGTDTQYF
CDR3nt: TGTGCCAGCAGCTTAGTCCAGGGGGGAGGCACAGATACGCAGTATTTT
d_gene: .
abundance: .
v_gene: TRBV7-9
j_gene: TRBJ2-3

CDR3aa: CAWMVGPNIHF
CDR3nt: TGTGCCTGGATGGTAGGACCGAATATCCACTTT
d_gene: .
abundance: .
v_gene: TRBV30
j_gene: TRBJ1-6

CDR3aa: CATSDVRAAGETQYF
CDR3nt: TGTGCCACCAGTGATGTCCGGGCCGCGGGGGAGACCCAGTACTTC
d_gene: .
abundance: .
v_gene: TRBV24-1
j_gene: TRBJ2-5

CDR3aa: CASSQVGPGGYEQYF
CDR3nt: TGCGCCAGCAGCCAAGTAGGACCAGGGGGCTACGAGCAGTACTTC
d_gene: TRBD1
abundance: .
v_gene: TRBV4-3
j_gene: TRBJ2-7

CDR3aa: CASSLLAGTSPQYF
CDR3nt: TGTGCCAGCAGCTTACTAGCCGGGACAAGCCCGCAGTATTTT
d_gene: .
abundance: few
v_gene: TRBV7-9
j_gene: TRBJ2-3

CDR3aa: CASRNPGTGATDTQYF
CDR3nt: TGTGCCAGCAGGAATCCGGGGACAGGGGCAACAGATACGCAGTATTTT
d_gene: TRBD1
abundance: many
v_gene: TRBV7-9
j_gene: TRBJ2-3

CDR3aa: CASSPRTDWDTIYF
CDR3nt: TGTGCCAGCAGCCCCCGGACAGATTGGGACACCATATATTTT
d_gene: .
abundance: .
v_gene: TRBV7-6
j_gene: TRBJ1-3

CDR3aa: CSARDSLAKNIQYF
CDR3nt: TGCAGTGCTAGAGATTCCCTAGCCAAAAACATTCAGTACTTC
d_gene: .
abundance: many
v_gene: TRBV20-1
j_gene: TRBJ2-4

CDR3aa: CASSLGGVVEETQYF
CDR3nt: TGTGCCAGCAGCCTGGGGGGGGTGGTAGAAGAGACCCAGTACTTC
d_gene: TRBD2
abundance: many
v_gene: TRBV7-8
j_gene: TRBJ2-5

CDR3aa: CASSLGRWEEQYF
CDR3nt: TGTGCCAGCAGCTTAGGACGATGGGAGGAGCAGTACTTC
d_gene: .
abundance: few
v_gene: TRBV13
j_gene: TRBJ2-7

CDR3aa: CASSQIGVFGVSPLHF
CDR3nt: TGTGCCAGCTCTCAAATAGGGGTCTTCGGCGTTTCACCCCTCCACTTT
d_gene: .
abundance: .
v_gene: TRBV6-2/TRBV6-3
j_gene: TRBJ1-6

CDR3aa: CASSWTRNEQFF
CDR3nt: TGTGCCAGCAGCTGGACTAGGAATGAGCAGTTCTTC
d_gene: TRBD2
abundance: many
v_gene: TRBV7-2
j_gene: TRBJ2-1

CDR3aa: CATSQRNYGYTF
CDR3nt: TGTGCCACCAGTCAAAGAAACTATGGCTACACCTTC
d_gene: .
abundance: few
v_gene: TRBV24-1
j_gene: TRBJ1-2

CDR3aa: CASSQEGRNTGELFF
CDR3nt: TGTGCCAGCAGCCAAGAAGGCAGGAACACCGGGGAGCTGTTTTTT
d_gene: .
abundance: few
v_gene: TRBV3-1
j_gene: TRBJ2-2

CDR3aa: CASSEWRGLYNEQFF
CDR3nt: TGTGCCAGCAGCGAGTGGCGGGGGCTGTACAATGAGCAGTTCTTC
d_gene: .
abundance: .
v_gene: TRBV7-9
j_gene: TRBJ2-1

CDR3aa: CASSGTSGGAIGGRDTQYF
CDR3nt: TGTGCCAGCAGCGGGACTAGCGGGGGGGCCATTGGTGGGCGAGATACGCAGTATTTT
d_gene: TRBD2
abundance: .
v_gene: TRBV9
j_gene: TRBJ2-3

CDR3aa: CASSGGLASDTQYF
CDR3nt: TGCGCCAGCAGCGGTGGACTAGCATCAGATACGCAGTATTTT
d_gene: TRBD2
abundance: .
v_gene: TRBV5-1
j_gene: TRBJ2-3

CDR3aa: CSALDGSDTQYF
CDR3nt: TGCAGTGCTTTAGACGGATCAGATACGCAGTATTTT
d_gene: .
abundance: .
v_gene: TRBV20-1
j_gene: TRBJ2-3

CDR3aa: CSARDQGAKYEQYF
CDR3nt: TGCAGTGCTAGAGACCAGGGGGCTAAGTACGAGCAGTACTTC
d_gene: TRBD1
abundance: few
v_gene: TRBV20-1
j_gene: TRBJ2-7

CDR3aa: CASSRGPPMNGYTF
CDR3nt: TGCGCCAGCAGTAGGGGGCCTCCTATGAATGGCTACACCTTC
d_gene: TRBD1
abundance: .
v_gene: TRBV5-1
j_gene: TRBJ1-2

CDR3aa: CSARDSKNTEAFF
CDR3nt: TGCAGCGCCCGGGACAGCAAGAACACTGAAGCTTTCTTT
d_gene: TRBD1
abundance: .
v_gene: TRBV29-1
j_gene: TRBJ1-1

CDR3aa: CASSVVWNTDTQYF
CDR3nt: TGTGCCAGCAGCGTAGTTTGGAACACAGATACGCAGTATTTT
d_gene: .
abundance: many
v_gene: TRBV9
j_gene: TRBJ2-3

CDR3aa: CASSLQGLNEKLFF
CDR3nt: TGTGCCAGCAGTTTACAGGGGCTTAATGAAAAACTGTTTTTT
d_gene: .
abundance: .
v_gene: TRBV12-3/TRBV12-4
j_gene: TRBJ1-4

CDR3aa: CATSRDRTAEDTGELFF
CDR3nt: TGTGCCACCAGCAGAGACCGGACAGCAGAAGACACCGGGGAGCTGTTTTTT
d_gene: .
abundance: many
v_gene: TRBV15
j_gene: TRBJ2-2

CDR3aa: CASSAVSSSYEQYF
CDR3nt: TGTGCCAGCAGTGCGGTCAGCAGCTCCTACGAGCAGTACTTC
d_gene: .
abundance: few
v_gene: TRBV6-1
j_gene: TRBJ2-7

CDR3aa: CASRLRPGSGANVLTF
CDR3nt: TGTGCCAGCAGATTAAGACCCGGCTCTGGGGCCAACGTCCTGACTTTC
d_gene: .
abundance: .
v_gene: TRBV5-5
j_gene: TRBJ2-6

CDR3aa: CASSYGAYYGYTF
CDR3nt: TGCGCCAGCAGCTATGGGGCCTACTATGGCTACACCTTC
d_gene: .
abundance: .
v_gene: TRBV5-1
j_gene: TRBJ1-2

CDR3aa: CASSIGDRTYEQYF
CDR3nt: TGTGCCAGTAGTATAGGGGACAGAACCTACGAGCAGTACTTC
d_gene: TRBD1
abundance: .
v_gene: TRBV19
j_gene: TRBJ2-7

CDR3aa: CSARFRVLYGYTF
CDR3nt: TGCAGTGCTCGCTTTAGGGTTTTATATGGCTACACCTTC
d_gene: .
abundance: .
v_gene: TRBV20-1
j_gene: TRBJ1-2

CDR3aa: CASSVFQEDTQYF
CDR3nt: TGTGCCAGCAGCGTTTTTCAGGAGGATACGCAGTATTTT
d_gene: .
abundance: few
v_gene: TRBV9
j_gene: TRBJ2-3

CDR3aa: CASSSGTVVADTQYF
CDR3nt: TGCGCCAGCAGCTCCGGGACGGTCGTGGCAGATACGCAGTATTTT
d_gene: .
abundance: few
v_gene: TRBV5-1
j_gene: TRBJ2-3

CDR3aa: CASSFLGGTNEKLFF
CDR3nt: TGTGCCAGCAGCTTCTTGGGCGGGACTAATGAAAAACTGTTTTTT
d_gene: .
abundance: few
v_gene: TRBV7-2
j_gene: TRBJ1-4

CDR3aa: CASSLIPETQYF
CDR3nt: TGTGCCAGCAGCCTTATCCCAGAGACCCAGTACTTC
d_gene: .
abundance: .
v_gene: TRBV7-9
j_gene: TRBJ2-5

CDR3aa: CASSLQAGGHMNEQFF
CDR3nt: TGTGCCAGCAGCTTACAAGCGGGGGGGCACATGAATGAGCAGTTCTTC
d_gene: TRBD2
abundance: .
v_gene: TRBV7-2
j_gene: TRBJ2-1

CDR3aa: CASRTGTSGAYNEQFF
CDR3nt: TGTGCCAGCAGAACCGGGACTAGCGGGGCCTACAATGAGCAGTTCTTC
d_gene: TRBD2
abundance: .
v_gene: TRBV2
j_gene: TRBJ2-1